This T cell receptor beta chain derives from a study of shared clonotypes between healthy human individuals. Each subset's genomic DNA was shared equally among a number of immunoSEQ plates. Repertoires were generated with immunoSEQ multiplex PCR, while TCRdb's copy carries only in-frame clones and drops some. Seen here are about 980,000 clones, approximately 80% observed once, and the top ten hold approximately 1.5%. Material for sequencing was memory CD4+ T cells sorted from blood. Subset: CD45RA-negative fraction. This TCR was recovered from a man between 18 and 29 years old in good health.

This chain's CDR3 is CASRPHLLAGTDTQYF. The CDR3 DNA follows: TGTGCCAGCAGGCCGCACCTTCTAGCGGGCACAGATACGCAGTATTTT. The rearrangement joins TRBV2 to TRBJ2-3; the match to TRBD2 covers 7 bases. The CDR3 covers 16 residues. The germline V gene encodes CDR1 SNHLY and CDR2 FYNNEI. The trim removed 6 bases at V and 1 base at J, leaving 10 bases unmatched.